These 24 T cell receptor beta chains share one sample of origin, sequenced in a study of blood T cell repertoires in COVID-19. Here immunoSEQ multiplex PCR was the method, and the copy in TCRdb shows in-frame clones only, minus some. Here the sample spans under 200,000 clones, 75% to 90% being singletons. What was sequenced was PBMCs or T cells enriched from blood (not recorded which). The receptor set was obtained from a woman in her sixties who had recovered from COVID-19.

This clone was counted between two and nine times. The chain carries TRBV6-1 and TRBJ1-3; D gene uncertain. The germline V gene encodes CDR1 MNHNS and CDR2 SASEGT. The CDR3 sequence is 17 residues long. V was cut by 4 bases and J by 0 bases, with 16 bases left in between. As DNA, the CDR3 is TGTGCCAGCAGTGTTCCTCTAGGCGGGGTCTCTGGAAACACCATATATTTT. Translation gives CASSVPLGGVSGNTIYF.

The chain recombines TRBV27 with TRBJ1-4, with D maybe TRBD1 (6 bases). The ends were cut back, 3 bases at V and 8 bases at J, with 13 bases in the middle. From germline, CDR1 is MNHEY and CDR2 SMNVEV (reference sequence). This CDR3 is built from 14 residues. CDR3 amino acids: CASSLAGAGEKLFF. CDR3 nucleotide sequence: TGTGCCAGCAGTTTGGCGGGGGCAGGGGAAAAACTGTTTTTT.

The chain uses TRBV11-2 and TRBJ2-7; possibly TRBD1 for D (5 bases). Trimming stripped 3 bases from V and 2 bases from J, with 14 bases between. The CDR3 is 15 amino acids. Germline V gene data show CDR1 as SGHAT and CDR2 as FQNNGV. This chain's CDR3 is CASSFSIDSAYEQYF. Here the CDR3 DNA reads TGTGCCAGCAGCTTTTCCATAGACAGTGCCTACGAGCAGTACTTC.

V is TRBV30 and J is TRBJ1-2; D uncertain. Trimming left V 2 bases short and J 4 bases short, with 8 bases between. This CDR3 region has 12 residues. CDR1 and CDR2 (germline): GTSNPN, SVGIG (reference sequence). The CDR3 reads CAWSHSPYGYTF. DNA for the CDR3: TGTGCCTGGAGTCACAGCCCCTATGGCTACACCTTC.

The rearrangement uses TRBV7-6 and TRBJ2-5, with D perhaps matching TRBD1 (7 bases). Between the trimmed V and J ends, which lost 6 bases and 6 bases, there was a span of 20 bases. The CDR3 is 15 residues long. The V gene's germline CDR1 is SGHVS and CDR2 FNYEAQ. The DNA of the CDR3 is TGTGCCAGCAGGGACAGGACAGGAGGGGGGAAGACCCAGTACTTC. Its protein product is CASRDRTGGGKTQYF. The entire variable domain, with the rest obtained from reference TRBV7-6 and TRBJ2-5, is as follows: GAGVSQSPRYKVTKRGQDVALRCDPISGHVSLYWYRQALGQGPEFLTYFNYEAQQDKSGLPNDRFSAERPEGSISTLTIQRTEQRDSAMYRCASRDRTGGGKTQYFGPGTRLLVL.

The chain joins TRBV5-1 to TRBJ2-1; the D gene is possibly TRBD1 (6 bases). The V and J ends lost 4 bases and 0 bases respectively, with 14 bases between them. Germline loops: CDR1 SGHRS, CDR2 YFSETQ. The CDR3 totals 16 residues. CDR3 bases: TGCGCCAGCAGCCGTAGACAGGCGAGCTCCTACAATGAGCAGTTCTTC. Protein product: CASSRRQASSYNEQFF.

The chain couples TRBV7-9 to TRBJ2-5; TRBD1 aligns across 7 bases. The ends lost 3 bases at V and 11 bases at J; junction bases unmatched: 9. The length of the CDR3 is 13 residues. The germline CDR1 and CDR2 sequences are SEHNR and FQNEAQ (reference sequence). The DNA for the CDR3 is TGTGCCAGCAGCTTGACTACAACAGGGGTTCAGTACTTC. Translating gives CASSLTTTGVQYF.

The V and J genes are TRBV27 and TRBJ2-3; D possibly corresponds to TRBD2 (5 bases). Germline loops: CDR1 MNHEY, CDR2 SMNVEV (reference sequence). The CDR3 extends over 13 amino acids. V dropped 1 base and J dropped 6 bases, with 8 bases sitting between them. The DNA for the CDR3 is TGTGCCAGCAGTTTATGGTCGGGGGATACGCAGTATTTT. Protein product: CASSLWSGDTQYF.

This chain links TRBV7-9 with TRBJ1-1; no firm D call. With 8 bases removed from V and 1 base from J, the gap between germline ends came to 11 bases. The CDR3 sequence is 13 residues long. Germline-derived CDR1 and CDR2 are SEHNR and FQNEAQ (reference sequence). Here the CDR3 DNA reads TGTGCCAGCCGAGAAACAGCGAACACTGAAGCTTTCTTT. Residues: CASRETANTEAFF. Drawing the rest from reference TRBV7-9 and TRBJ1-1, the complete variable domain is DTGVSQNPRHKITKRGQNVTFRCDPISEHNRLYWYRQTLGQGPEFLTYFQNEAQLEKSRLLSDRFSAERPKGSFSTLEIQRTEQGDSAMYLCASRETANTEAFFGQGTRLTVV.

The chain links TRBV7-6 to TRBJ2-1; a possible D gene is TRBD1 (5 bases). Trimming left V 1 base short and J 3 bases short, with 13 bases between. The germline V gene has CDR1 SGHVS and CDR2 FNYEAQ. CDR3 length equals 16 residues. This chain's CDR3 is CASSLGGGAVYNEQFF. The CDR3 nucleotides are TGTGCCAGCAGCTTAGGAGGTGGGGCCGTCTACAATGAGCAGTTCTTC.

The J gene is TRBJ2-2, the V gene TRBV24-1; D is unclear. The V and J ends lost 4 bases and 5 bases respectively, with 4 bases between them. The CDR3 covers 12 residues. From germline, CDR1 is KGHDR and CDR2 SFDVKD. CDR3 coding DNA: TGTGCCACCAGTGAGACAACCGGGGAGCTGTTTTTT. Amino acids: CATSETTGELFF.

The chain uses TRBV7-2 and TRBJ1-1; 8 bases are a match to TRBD1. The CDR3 extends over 14 amino acids. The germline V gene has CDR1 SGHTA and CDR2 FQGNSA. Trimming took 3 bases from V and 5 from J; bases not matched to a gene: 5. CDR3 DNA sequence: TGTGCCAGCAGCTTTCCAGGGGGCGGAACTGAAGCTTTCTTT. Protein: CASSFPGGGTEAFF.

The chain recombines TRBV4-1 with TRBJ2-7; tentative D call: TRBD1 (8 bases). Germline CDR1 reads MGHRA; CDR2 reads YSYEKL. This CDR3 contains 16 residues. The ends were cut back, 3 bases at V and 3 bases at J, with 18 bases in the middle. The CDR3 reads CASSHVSGTGDYEQYF. Here the CDR3 DNA reads TGCGCCAGCAGCCACGTGAGCGGGACAGGAGACTACGAGCAGTACTTC.

The chain carries TRBV5-1 and TRBJ1-2; 9 nucleotides match TRBD1. J lost 7 bases, V lost 6 bases, and 7 bases had no gene match. Per germline, CDR1 SGHRS and CDR2 YFSETQ. The CDR3 is 13 amino acids. CDR3 sequence reads: CASTSGQGSGYTF. For the CDR3, the DNA is TGCGCCAGCACCTCGGGACAGGGCAGTGGCTACACCTTC.

In its sample, this clone was seen once. V and J are TRBV10-2 and TRBJ1-4, with D maybe TRBD1 (5 bases). CDR1 is WSHSY and CDR2 is SAAADI in the germline V gene. Trimming cost V 3 bases and J 7 bases, with 15 bases left between them. There are 15 residues in the CDR3. This chain's CDR3 is CASSEIGQGGEKLFF. The CDR3 DNA is TGCGCCAGCAGTGAAATCGGCCAGGGTGGTGAAAAACTGTTTTTT.

This clone is a singleton in its sample. This chain uses TRBV5-1 with TRBJ1-1; possible D gene TRBD1, 6 bases. V lost 2 bases, J lost 5 bases, and 16 bases lay in between. CDR1 and CDR2 from the germline V gene are SGHRS and YFSETQ. The CDR3 covers 15 residues. The CDR3 protein is CASSLNPGQRTEAFF. CDR3 DNA: TGCGCCAGCAGCTTAAACCCAGGACAGAGGACTGAAGCTTTCTTT.

The chain carries TRBV10-2 and TRBJ1-5; D might be TRBD1 (5 bases). V gave up 6 bases and J gave up 6 bases, with 12 bases separating them. Germline lookup yields CDR1 WSHSY and CDR2 SAAADI. This CDR3 has 13 amino acids. The CDR3, as DNA: TGCGCCAGCAGCAAGGACGACAGTCAGCCCCAGCATTTT. This sequence encodes CASSKDDSQPQHF.

This sequence joins TRBV12-5 and TRBJ1-5; 7 nucleotides line up with TRBD1. Per germline, CDR1 LGHNT and CDR2 FRNRAP. V gave up 1 base and J gave up 4 bases; unmatched junction bases: 10. The CDR3 extends over 17 amino acids. In nucleotides, the CDR3 is TGTGCTAGTGGTTTGGGTTCTCCGGGACAGTTAAATCAGCCCCAGCATTTT. It translates to CASGLGSPGQLNQPQHF.

The chain uses TRBV18 and TRBJ1-6; TRBD1 aligns across 7 bases. The J segment lost 9 bases and the V segment lost 2 bases, leaving 10 bases of the junction unmatched. Germline loops: CDR1 KGHSH, CDR2 LQKENI. CDR3 length: 16 residues. CDR3 residues: CASSPDRVGVGSPLHF. The CDR3 bases are TGTGCCAGCTCACCAGACAGGGTAGGGGTAGGTTCACCCCTCCACTTT.

The gene calls are TRBV5-8 and TRBJ1-5; weak D call: TRBD1 (6 bases). Germline CDR1 SGHTS, CDR2 YDEGEE. The CDR3 contains 15 residues. V lost 4 bases to trimming and J lost 0 bases, with 11 bases between them. DNA for the CDR3: TGTGCCAGCAGCCTCACAGGGTTTAGCAATCAGCCCCAGCATTTT. Translating it yields CASSLTGFSNQPQHF.

This clone was recorded only once. The chain links TRBV7-8 to TRBJ2-7; maybe TRBD2 (5 bases). With 5 bases removed from V and 2 bases from J, the gap between germline ends came to 13 bases. Germline lookup yields CDR1 SGHVS and CDR2 FQNEAQ. The CDR3 runs to 14 residues. In DNA form, the CDR3 reads TGTGCCAGCAGCCGCCTACGCGGGCCCTACGAGCAGTACTTC. Protein sequence: CASSRLRGPYEQYF.

The V call is TRBV5-1, the J call TRBJ1-1; 7 bases agree with TRBD1. Trimming took 5 bases from V and 1 from J; bases not matched to a gene: 5. This CDR3 spans 14 amino acids. Germline V lookup: CDR1 SGHRS, CDR2 YFSETQ. CDR3: CASSRQGRNTEAFF. CDR3 DNA: TGCGCCAGCAGTCGACAGGGAAGGAACACTGAAGCTTTCTTT. The full variable domain, rest sourced from reference TRBV5-1 and TRBJ1-1, is KAGVTQTPRYLIKTRGQQVTLSCSPISGHRSVSWYQQTPGQGLQFLFEYFSETQRNKGNFPGRFSGRQFSNSRSEMNVSTLELGDSALYLCASSRQGRNTEAFFGQGTRLTVV.

The genes are TRBV25-1 and TRBJ2-2; TRBD1 matches 10 bases. The CDR3 totals 16 residues. With 3 bases clipped from V and 3 bases from J, the junction kept 4 bases outside the gene matches. From germline, CDR1 is MGHDK and CDR2 SYGVNS. This chain's CDR3 is CASSETGTGDTGELFF. CDR3 in DNA: TGTGCCAGCAGTGAGACCGGGACAGGGGACACCGGGGAGCTGTTTTTT. Full variable domain (remainder filled in from reference TRBV25-1 and TRBJ2-2): EADIYQTPRYLVIGTGKKITLECSQTMGHDKMYWYQQDPGMELHLIHYSYGVNSTEKGDLSSESTVSRIRTEHFPLTLESARPSHTSQYLCASSETGTGDTGELFFGEGSRLTVL.

This clone was counted once. The chain couples TRBV7-8 to TRBJ2-1; 9 bases agree with TRBD2. The CDR3 has 15 amino acids. CDR1 is SGHVS, CDR2 FQNEAQ, per germline. V dropped 5 bases and J dropped 6; count of bases not matched to a gene: 8. CDR3: CASSQGGRAFNEQFF. The DNA of the CDR3 is TGTGCCAGCAGCCAAGGCGGGAGGGCCTTCAATGAGCAGTTCTTC.